The entry below describes one T cell receptor (beta chain). Its antigen remains unidentified. Produced via immunoSEQ multiplex PCR; TCRdb's table is partial and in-frame only. The table records tens of thousands of clones, approximately 91% of them present only once. The data were taken from a study of PD-1 blockade in classical Hodgkin lymphoma. Findings and limits, study-wide: Reports described newly diagnosed patients as having lower baseline TCR diversity than healthy donors.

Time point indicated: newly diagnosed, previously untreated cHL patient sample. Untreated, newly diagnosed classical Hodgkin lymphoma PBMCs were comparators. The receptor's source is a human donor with classical Hodgkin lymphoma. Sequencing was done on a sample of peripheral blood mononuclear cells (PBMCs).

The CDR3 here is CASGEGGYIQYF. The CDR3 bases are TGTGCCAGCGGGGAGGGGGGGTACATTCAGTACTTC. This chain joins TRBV6-5 and TRBJ2-4; D is perhaps TRBD2 (7 bases). Trimming cost V 8 bases and J 8 bases, with 13 bases left between them. CDR1 is MNHEY, CDR2 SVGAGI, per germline. The CDR3 has 12 amino acids.